One T cell receptor (beta chain) is described in this entry. The PCR employed 60 Vbeta primers together with 13 Jbeta primers. Assay used: immunoSEQ multiplex PCR; TCRdb lists only in-frame clones, some missing. The repertoire consists of some 130,000 clones, with 75% to 90% occurring once and the leading ten covering approximately 4%. The sample comes from a study of cytomegalovirus exposure and HLA in healthy donors. V trimming: 1 base; J trimming: 2 bases; junction bases outside the gene matches: 9. The germline V gene has CDR1 LGHNA and CDR2 YNFKEQ. This CDR3 spans 18 amino acids. The sequencing sample was made of PBMCs. V and J are TRBV4-2 and TRBJ2-1, with 9 bases lining up with TRBD2. The receptor comes from a woman between 40 and 55 years old in good health and CMV-seronegative. CDR3 loop: CASSQGIKASGTYNEQFF. Here the CDR3 DNA reads TGTGCCAGCAGCCAAGGGATTAAGGCTAGCGGGACCTACAATGAGCAGTTCTTC.